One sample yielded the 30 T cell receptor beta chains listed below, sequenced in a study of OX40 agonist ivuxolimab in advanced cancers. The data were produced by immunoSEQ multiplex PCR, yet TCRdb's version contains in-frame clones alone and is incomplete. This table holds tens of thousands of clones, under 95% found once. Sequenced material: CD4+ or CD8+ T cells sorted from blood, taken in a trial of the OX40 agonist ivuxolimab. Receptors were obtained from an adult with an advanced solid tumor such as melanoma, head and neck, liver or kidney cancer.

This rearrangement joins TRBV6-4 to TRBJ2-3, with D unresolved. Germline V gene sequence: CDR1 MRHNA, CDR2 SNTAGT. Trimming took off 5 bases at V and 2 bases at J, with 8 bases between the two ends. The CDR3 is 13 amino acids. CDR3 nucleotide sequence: TGTGCCAGCAGTCTGCAGGACACAGATACGCAGTATTTT. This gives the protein CASSLQDTDTQYF.

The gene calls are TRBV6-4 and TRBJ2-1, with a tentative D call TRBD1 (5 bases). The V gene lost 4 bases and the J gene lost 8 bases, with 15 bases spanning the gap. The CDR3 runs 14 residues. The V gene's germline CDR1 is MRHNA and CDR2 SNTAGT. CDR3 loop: CASSAQGKVDEQFF. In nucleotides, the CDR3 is TGTGCCAGCAGTGCCCAGGGTAAGGTCGATGAGCAGTTCTTC.

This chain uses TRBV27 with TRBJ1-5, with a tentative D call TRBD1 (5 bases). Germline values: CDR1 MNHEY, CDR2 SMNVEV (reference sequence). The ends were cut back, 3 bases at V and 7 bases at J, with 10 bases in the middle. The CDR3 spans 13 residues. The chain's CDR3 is CASSFRDGQPQHF. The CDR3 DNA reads TGTGCCAGCAGTTTTAGGGACGGGCAGCCCCAGCATTTT.

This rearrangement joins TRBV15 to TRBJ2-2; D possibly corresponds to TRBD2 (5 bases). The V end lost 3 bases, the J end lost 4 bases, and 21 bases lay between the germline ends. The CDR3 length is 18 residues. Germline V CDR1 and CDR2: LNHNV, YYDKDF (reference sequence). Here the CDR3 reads CATSSTELVEGFTGELFF. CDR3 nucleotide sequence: TGTGCCACCAGCAGTACTGAACTAGTAGAGGGATTCACCGGGGAGCTGTTTTTT.

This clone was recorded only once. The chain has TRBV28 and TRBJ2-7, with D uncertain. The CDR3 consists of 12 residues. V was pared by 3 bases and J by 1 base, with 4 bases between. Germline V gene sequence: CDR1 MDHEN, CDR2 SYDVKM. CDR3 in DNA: TGTGCCAGCAGTTTCGGTTCCTACGAGCAGTACTTC. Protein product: CASSFGSYEQYF.

This chain's CDR3 is CASSQIPGQGNGELFF. DNA for the CDR3: TGCGCCAGCAGCCAGATCCCGGGACAGGGGAACGGGGAGCTGTTTTTT. J is TRBJ2-2 and V is TRBV4-1; 10 nucleotides match TRBD1. The CDR3 is 16 amino acids. V shed 3 bases, J shed 7 bases, and the junction held 8 bases outside the gene matches. Germline CDR1 reads MGHRA; CDR2 reads YSYEKL.

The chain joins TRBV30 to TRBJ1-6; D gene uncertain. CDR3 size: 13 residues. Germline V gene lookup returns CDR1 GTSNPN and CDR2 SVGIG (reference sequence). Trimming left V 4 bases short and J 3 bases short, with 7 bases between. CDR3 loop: CAWNILYNSPLHF. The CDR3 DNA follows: TGTGCCTGGAACATCCTCTATAATTCACCCCTCCACTTT.

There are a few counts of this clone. CDR3 nucleotides: TGTGCCAGCAGCGTAGCGGCAGATACGCAGTATTTT. Its translation is CASSVAADTQYF. The rearrangement uses TRBV9 and TRBJ2-3; D remains unclear. The germline V and J ends were trimmed by 0 bases and 4 bases, with 3 bases remaining between them. Germline CDR1 and CDR2: SGDLS and YYNGEE. The CDR3 consists of 12 residues. Full variable domain (rest looked up from reference TRBV9 and TRBJ2-3): DSGVTQTPKHLITATGQRVTLRCSPRSGDLSVYWYQQSLDQGLQFLIQYYNGEERAKGNILERFSAQQFPDLHSELNLSSLELGDSALYFCASSVAADTQYFGPGTRLTVL.

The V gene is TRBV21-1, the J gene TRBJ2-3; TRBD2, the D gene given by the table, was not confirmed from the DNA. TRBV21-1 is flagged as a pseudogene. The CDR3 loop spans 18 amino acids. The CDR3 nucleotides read TGTGCCAGCAGCAAAGGCCCGCCTAGCGGGCTCGTGGGTGATACGCAGTATTTT. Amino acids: CASSKGPPSGLVGDTQYF.

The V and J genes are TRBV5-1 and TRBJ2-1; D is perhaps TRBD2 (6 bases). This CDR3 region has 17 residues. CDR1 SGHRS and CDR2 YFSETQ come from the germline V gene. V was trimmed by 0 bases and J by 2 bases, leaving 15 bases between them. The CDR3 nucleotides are TGCGCCAGCAGCTTGGTGCGGGGCGGACTAACCTACAATGAGCAGTTCTTC. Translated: CASSLVRGGLTYNEQFF.

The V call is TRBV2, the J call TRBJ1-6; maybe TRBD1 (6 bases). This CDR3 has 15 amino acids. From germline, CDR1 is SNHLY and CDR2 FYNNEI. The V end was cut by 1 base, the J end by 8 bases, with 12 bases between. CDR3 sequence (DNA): TGTGCCAGCAGTGAAGTACAGGGCATCTATTCACCCCTCCACTTT. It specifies CASSEVQGIYSPLHF.

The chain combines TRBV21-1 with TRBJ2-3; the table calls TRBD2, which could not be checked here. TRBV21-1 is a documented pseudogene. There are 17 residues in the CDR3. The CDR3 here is CASSKPASGGCTDTQYF. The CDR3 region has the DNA TGTGCCAGCAGCAAACCCGCTAGCGGGGGCTGCACAGATACGCAGTATTTT.

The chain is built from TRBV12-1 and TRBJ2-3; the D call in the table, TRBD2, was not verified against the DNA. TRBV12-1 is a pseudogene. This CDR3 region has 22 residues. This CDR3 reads CASSFVGGRTSGRLLVTDTQYF. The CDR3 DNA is TGTGCCAGCAGCTTTGTAGGCGGGAGGACTAGCGGGAGATTGTTGGTAACAGATACGCAGTATTTT.

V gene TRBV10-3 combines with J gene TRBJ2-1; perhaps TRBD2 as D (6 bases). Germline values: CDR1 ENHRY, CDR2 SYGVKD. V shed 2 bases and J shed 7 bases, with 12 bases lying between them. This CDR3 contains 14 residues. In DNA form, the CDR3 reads TGTGCCATCAGTGAGCAGGGACTTGTAAATGAGCAGTTCTTC. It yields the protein CAISEQGLVNEQFF.

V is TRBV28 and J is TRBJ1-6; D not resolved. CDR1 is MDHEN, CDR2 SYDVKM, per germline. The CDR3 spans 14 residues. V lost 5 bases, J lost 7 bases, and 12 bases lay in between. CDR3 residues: CASSPPLGNSPLHF. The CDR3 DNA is TGTGCCAGCAGTCCCCCCCTAGGGAATTCACCCCTCCACTTT.

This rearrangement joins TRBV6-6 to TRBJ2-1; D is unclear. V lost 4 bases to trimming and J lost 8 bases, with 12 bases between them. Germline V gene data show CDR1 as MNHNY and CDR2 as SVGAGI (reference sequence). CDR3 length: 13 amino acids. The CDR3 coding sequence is TGTGCCAGCAGTTTCCCAGGTATCGATGAGCAGTTCTTC. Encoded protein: CASSFPGIDEQFF.

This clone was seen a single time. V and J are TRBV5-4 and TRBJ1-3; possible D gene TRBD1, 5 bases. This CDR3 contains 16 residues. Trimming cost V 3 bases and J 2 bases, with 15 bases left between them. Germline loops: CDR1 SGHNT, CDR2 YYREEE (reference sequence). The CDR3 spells CASSSGGEQAGNTIYF. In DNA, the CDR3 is TGTGCCAGCAGCTCCGGGGGAGAGCAAGCTGGAAACACCATATATTTT.

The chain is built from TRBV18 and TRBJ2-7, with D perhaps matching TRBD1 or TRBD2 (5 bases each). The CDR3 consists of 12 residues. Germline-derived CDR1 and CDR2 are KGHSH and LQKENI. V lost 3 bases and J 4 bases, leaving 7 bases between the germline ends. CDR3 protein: CASSPGPYEQYF. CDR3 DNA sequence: TGTGCCAGCTCACCGGGACCTTACGAGCAGTACTTC. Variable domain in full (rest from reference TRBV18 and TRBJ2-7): NAGVMQNPRHLVRRRGQEARLRCSPMKGHSHVYWYRQLPEEGLKFMVYLQKENIIDESGMPKERFSAEFPKEGPSILRIQQVVRGDSAAYFCASSPGPYEQYFGPGTRLTVT.

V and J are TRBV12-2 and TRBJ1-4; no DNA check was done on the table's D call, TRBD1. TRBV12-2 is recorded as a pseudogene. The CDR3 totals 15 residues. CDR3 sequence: CASRLAGQKNEKLFF. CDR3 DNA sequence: TGTGCAAGTCGCTTAGCCGGACAGAAAAATGAAAAACTGTTTTTT.

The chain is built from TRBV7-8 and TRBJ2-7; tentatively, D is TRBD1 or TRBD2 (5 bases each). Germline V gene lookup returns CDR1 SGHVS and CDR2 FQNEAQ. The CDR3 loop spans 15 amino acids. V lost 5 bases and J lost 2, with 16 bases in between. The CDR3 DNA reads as TGTGCCAGCAGCCCACGAGGGACCCTCCCCTACGAGCAGTACTTC. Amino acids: CASSPRGTLPYEQYF.

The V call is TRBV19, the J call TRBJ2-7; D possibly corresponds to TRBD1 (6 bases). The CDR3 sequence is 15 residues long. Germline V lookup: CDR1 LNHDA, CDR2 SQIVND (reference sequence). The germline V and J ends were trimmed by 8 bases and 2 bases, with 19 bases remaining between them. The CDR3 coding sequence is TGTGCCAGTTCTACAGGGATAGGTTTCCCCTACGAGCAGTACTTC. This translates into CASSTGIGFPYEQYF.

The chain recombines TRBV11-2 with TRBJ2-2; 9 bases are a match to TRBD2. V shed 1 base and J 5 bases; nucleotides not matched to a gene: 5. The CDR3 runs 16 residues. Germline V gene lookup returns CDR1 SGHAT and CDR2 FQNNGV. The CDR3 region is CASSLVGLAGTGELFF. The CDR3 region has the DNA TGTGCCAGCAGCTTAGTCGGTCTAGCGGGGACCGGGGAGCTGTTTTTT.

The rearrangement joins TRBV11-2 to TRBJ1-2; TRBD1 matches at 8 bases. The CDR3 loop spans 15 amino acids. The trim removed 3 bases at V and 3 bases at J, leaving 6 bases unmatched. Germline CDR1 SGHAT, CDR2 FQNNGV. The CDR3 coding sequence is TGTGCCAGCAGCTTTCGACAGGGGTGGTACTATGGCTACACCTTC. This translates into CASSFRQGWYYGYTF.

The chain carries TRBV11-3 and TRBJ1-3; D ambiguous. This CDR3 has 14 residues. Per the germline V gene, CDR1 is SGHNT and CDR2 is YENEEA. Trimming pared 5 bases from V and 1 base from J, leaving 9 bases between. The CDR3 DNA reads TGTGCCAGCAGCCCCCTTCGATCTGGAAACACCATATATTTT. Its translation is CASSPLRSGNTIYF.

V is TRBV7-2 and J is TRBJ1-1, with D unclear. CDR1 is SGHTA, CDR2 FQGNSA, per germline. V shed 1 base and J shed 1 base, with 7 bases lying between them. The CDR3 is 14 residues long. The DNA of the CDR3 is TGTGCCAGCAGCTTAGTAACCGGGAACACTGAAGCTTTCTTT. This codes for CASSLVTGNTEAFF.

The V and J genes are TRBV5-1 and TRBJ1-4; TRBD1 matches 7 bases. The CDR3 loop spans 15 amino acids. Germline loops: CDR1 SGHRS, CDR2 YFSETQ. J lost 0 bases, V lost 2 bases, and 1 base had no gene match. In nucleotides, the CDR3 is TGCGCCAGCAGCTTCCAGGGGGCAACTAATGAAAAACTGTTTTTT. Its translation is CASSFQGATNEKLFF.

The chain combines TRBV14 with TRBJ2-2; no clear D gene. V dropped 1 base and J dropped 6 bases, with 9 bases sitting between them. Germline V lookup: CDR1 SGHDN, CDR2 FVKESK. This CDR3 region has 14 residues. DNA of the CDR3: TGTGCCAGCAGCCAAGGTGGGGTGGCCGGGGAGCTGTTTTTT. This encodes CASSQGGVAGELFF.

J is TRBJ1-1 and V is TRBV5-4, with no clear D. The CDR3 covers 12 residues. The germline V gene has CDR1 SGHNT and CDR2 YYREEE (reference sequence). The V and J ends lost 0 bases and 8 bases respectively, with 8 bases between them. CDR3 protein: CASSLDQMEAFF. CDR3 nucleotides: TGTGCCAGCAGCTTGGACCAGATGGAAGCTTTCTTT.

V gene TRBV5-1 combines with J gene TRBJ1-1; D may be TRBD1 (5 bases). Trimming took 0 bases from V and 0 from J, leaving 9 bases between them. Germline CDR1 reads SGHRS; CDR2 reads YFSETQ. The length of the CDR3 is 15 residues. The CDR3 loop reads CASSLGGTLNTEAFF. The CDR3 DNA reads TGCGCCAGCAGCTTGGGGGGGACCTTGAACACTGAAGCTTTCTTT. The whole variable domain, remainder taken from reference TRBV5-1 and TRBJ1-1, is KAGVTQTPRYLIKTRGQQVTLSCSPISGHRSVSWYQQTPGQGLQFLFEYFSETQRNKGNFPGRFSGRQFSNSRSEMNVSTLELGDSALYLCASSLGGTLNTEAFFGQGTRLTVV.

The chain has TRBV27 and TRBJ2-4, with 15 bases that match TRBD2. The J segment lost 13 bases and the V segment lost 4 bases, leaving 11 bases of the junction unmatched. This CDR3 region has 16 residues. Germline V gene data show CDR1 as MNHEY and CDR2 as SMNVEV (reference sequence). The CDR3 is CASSSRTSGGAGLQYF. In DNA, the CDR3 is TGTGCCAGCAGTTCCCGGACTAGCGGGGGGGCCGGGTTACAGTACTTC.